The 10 T cell receptor beta chains listed next were all sequenced from one sample in a study of Ad26.COV2.S vaccination and SARS-CoV-2 variants. The sample's treatment: roughly 19 received Ad26.COV2.S at low or high dose, single or two shots; 5 received placebo; per-sample allocation not given. Vaccine and placebo recipients were sampled on day 63 after the first injection. Data came from immunoSEQ multiplex PCR; TCRdb stores just in-frame clones and leaves some out. The sample includes some 340,000 clones, about 82% of them seen just once. The sequencing here drew on peripheral blood, taken in a trial of Ad26.COV2.S vaccine versus placebo. All receptors come from a person aged 18 to 65 who received the Ad26.COV2.S COVID-19 vaccine or a placebo.

V and J are TRBV19 and TRBJ2-1; 12 nucleotides align to TRBD2. The V segment lost 3 bases and the J segment 6 bases; nucleotides outside the gene matches: 3. The CDR3 loop spans 15 amino acids. From germline, CDR1 is LNHDA and CDR2 SQIVND (reference sequence). The DNA of the CDR3 is TGTGCCAGTAGTATGGCACTAGCGGGGGGCAATGAGCAGTTCTTC. Its translation is CASSMALAGGNEQFF.

V gene TRBV6-5 combines with J gene TRBJ2-2, with a tentative D call TRBD1 (5 bases). Germline V gene sequence: CDR1 MNHEY, CDR2 SVGAGI. The CDR3 covers 16 residues. Deletions cut 2 bases from V and 3 bases from J, with 13 bases between. The CDR3 sequence is CASSYGQGLDTGELFF. The CDR3 DNA follows: TGTGCCAGCAGTTACGGGCAGGGCTTGGACACCGGGGAGCTGTTTTTT.

The CDR3 region is CASSARQSGNEKLFF. The CDR3 nucleotides read TGTGCCAGCAGCGCCCGACAGAGCGGTAATGAAAAACTGTTTTTT. The V call is TRBV7-9, the J call TRBJ1-4; D possibly corresponds to TRBD1 (5 bases). The germline V gene encodes CDR1 SEHNR and CDR2 FQNEAQ (reference sequence). CDR3 size: 15 residues. The V gene lost 5 bases and the J gene lost 4 bases, with 14 bases spanning the gap. The entire variable domain, with the rest obtained from reference TRBV7-9 and TRBJ1-4, is as follows: DTGVSQNPRHKITKRGQNVTFRCDPISEHNRLYWYRQTLGQGPEFLTYFQNEAQLEKSRLLSDRFSAERPKGSFSTLEIQRTEQGDSAMYLCASSARQSGNEKLFFGSGTQLSVL.

This clone showed up just once. This chain connects TRBV18 to TRBJ1-1; 8 nucleotides align to TRBD1. The CDR3 has 19 residues. The germline V gene has CDR1 KGHSH and CDR2 LQKENI. With V trimmed by 0 bases and J by 4 bases, 16 bases remained unmatched. This CDR3 reads CASSPPTAGGVLQVTEAFF. The CDR3 DNA sequence: TGTGCCAGCTCACCACCTACCGCAGGGGGCGTCCTTCAGGTCACTGAAGCTTTCTTT. The full variable domain, its missing parts supplied by reference TRBV18 and TRBJ1-1, is NAGVMQNPRHLVRRRGQEARLRCSPMKGHSHVYWYRQLPEEGLKFMVYLQKENIIDESGMPKERFSAEFPKEGPSILRIQQVVRGDSAAYFCASSPPTAGGVLQVTEAFFGQGTRLTVV.

J is TRBJ2-3 and V is TRBV19; TRBD2 matches at 15 bases. This CDR3 comprises 17 residues. V gave up 1 base and J gave up 6 bases; unmatched junction bases: 5. Germline loops: CDR1 LNHDA, CDR2 SQIVND (reference sequence). CDR3 DNA: TGTGCCAGTAGTATAGTGGGACTAGCGGGGGGTCTGGATACGCAGTATTTT. Encoded protein: CASSIVGLAGGLDTQYF.

CDR3 DNA sequence: TGTGCCAGCAGCTTGGGAACCACAGGGTTTCACGTTGAGCAGTTCTTC. Amino acids: CASSLGTTGFHVEQFF. The rearrangement joins TRBV5-6 to TRBJ2-1; D possibly corresponds to TRBD1 (6 bases). Per germline, CDR1 SGHDT and CDR2 YYEEEE. V was shortened by 0 bases and J by 9 bases, with 19 bases between the two germline ends. The length of the CDR3 is 16 residues.

V and J are TRBV7-9 and TRBJ1-1, with 8 bases fitting TRBD1. The germline V gene encodes CDR1 SEHNR and CDR2 FQNEAQ (reference sequence). This CDR3 is 16 amino acids long. V lost 5 bases and J lost 5; bases outside the gene matches: 13. The DNA of the CDR3 is TGTGCCAGCAGCCAAGCTGATCGGACAGGGAGGACTGAAGCTTTCTTT. Its protein product is CASSQADRTGRTEAFF.

The V call is TRBV12-3 or TRBV12-4, the J call TRBJ2-1, with unresolved D. The CDR3 consists of 12 residues. Trimming cost V 6 bases and J 4 bases, with 7 bases left between them. In nucleotides, the CDR3 is TGTGCCAGCAGAAATTCTTACAATGAGCAGTTCTTC. This translates into CASRNSYNEQFF.

This clone was found once. V is TRBV11-2 and J is TRBJ1-2, with a possible D match to TRBD1 (5 bases). Germline lookup yields CDR1 SGHAT and CDR2 FQNNGV. The CDR3 is made up of 15 amino acids. Trimming removed 0 bases from V and 4 bases from J, with 12 bases in between. The CDR3 nucleotides are TGTGCCAGCAGCTTAGATAGCAAGGGGCCCTATGGCTACACCTTC. Its translation: CASSLDSKGPYGYTF.

The rearrangement joins TRBV30 to TRBJ2-1, with 11 bases aligning to TRBD2. The trim removed 1 base at V and 6 bases at J, leaving 5 bases unmatched. Germline CDR1 is GTSNPN and CDR2 is SVGIG (reference sequence). The CDR3 is 15 residues long. The CDR3 loop is CAWSEGLAVGNEQFF. In DNA, the CDR3 is TGTGCCTGGAGTGAGGGACTAGCGGTGGGCAATGAGCAGTTCTTC.